This T cell receptor beta chain is from a study of shared clonotypes between healthy human individuals. The wider study: Donors had three CD4 naive, three CD4 memory, two CD8 naive and one CD8 memory plate apiece. General study points: Genetic and exposure-history diversity was limited by the small donor number. Naive subsets typically showed greater estimated richness than memory subsets.

Notes on this clone: Its antigen is not identified. Different DNA sequences within this sample yield the same CDR3.

Profiled with immunoSEQ multiplex PCR; TCRdb holds only in-frame clones, not every one. The repertoire consists of approximately 2.4 million clones, with around 95% occurring once and the leading ten covering approximately 0.13%. Germline loops: CDR1 SGHNT, CDR2 YENEEA. V was shortened by 0 bases and J by 12 bases, with 9 bases between the two germline ends. This CDR3 spans 12 amino acids. V gene TRBV11-3 combines with J gene TRBJ2-1; D gene unclear. The sequenced material came from naive CD4+ T cells sorted from blood. The subset denotes: CD45RA+ positively selected. The TCR sequence derives from a young man in good health. CDR3 nucleotides: TGTGCCAGCAGCTTAGATTTAGGCGGGCAGTTCTTC. Its translation: CASSLDLGGQFF.